The clone carrying this T cell receptor beta chain was observed a few times. Its cognate antigen is unknown. These data originate in a study of T cell repertoires in cytomegalovirus infection. Study overall: CMV epitopes, recently identified HLA-C-restricted and well-studied HLA-B-restricted, were used. Matching HLA type, along with CMV infection, was indicated by public TCR beta signatures. Study results and limitations: Dominating the ex vivo response were TCR beta clonotypes that were CMV-specific and HLA-C-restricted. Adding up the frequency of public TCR beta families identified people who carried CMV plus the relevant HLA.

TCRdb reprocessed the reads via MiXCR and lists one record per CDR3 protein. Of approximately 990,000 distinct CDR3 sequences in the sample, approximately 30% were seen once. Germline V gene lookup returns CDR1 SNHLY and CDR2 FYNNEI. The CDR3 covers 15 residues. The chain links TRBV2 to TRBJ2-7; 12 nucleotides line up with TRBD2. The source was cultured CD8+ T cells from PBMCs, collected from culture after CMV antigen stimulation. This receptor was identified in a human donor in good health (CMV status not recorded). Some clones in this sample may be carry-over from other donors' samples. The DNA for the CDR3 is TGTGCCAACAGTGTTTGGACTAGCGGGGCTTACGAGCAGTACGTC. Translation: CANSVWTSGAYEQYV.